One T cell receptor (beta chain) is described in this entry. The V and J ends lost 9 bases and 6 bases respectively, with 9 bases between them. The germline V gene encodes CDR1 MNHEY and CDR2 SVGAGI. The CDR3 covers 11 residues. These data belong to a study of blood T cell repertoires in COVID-19. Study details: Sites across the United States, Italy and Spain contributed samples from acute and convalescent COVID-19. Sample material is recorded as cDNA or gDNA derived from T cells, B-cell-depleted T cells, or PBMCs.

Per the study methods: Reference gene primer amplification in the assay estimated nucleated cell counts. Repertoires were generated with immunoSEQ multiplex PCR, while TCRdb's copy carries only in-frame clones and drops some. V and J calls and clone size are those listed in that table; D and trimming were worked out from the DNA. The sample holds 60,000 to 85,000 clones, approximately 79% seen once. Sequenced input: peripheral blood. The rearrangement uses TRBV6-5 and TRBJ2-1, with TRBD1 as a possible D gene (5 bases). This sequence was found in a human donor with acute or convalescent COVID-19. The donor label of this sample is uncertain. CDR3 DNA sequence: TGTGCCAGTTCCCAGGGCAATGAGCAGTTCTTC. It translates to CASSQGNEQFF.